This T cell receptor (beta chain) was recovered during a study of graft-versus-host responses after intestinal transplantation. The wider study: In this cohort, recipients had multivisceral, liver-intestinal, or isolated intestinal transplants. Anti-thymocyte globulin induction preceded three to four years of tacrolimus and steroid maintenance in all recipients. The study's findings and limits: Declining HvG levels early post-transplant were linked to peak circulating GvH clone levels. GvH clonotypes were identified within recipient marrow, with a subset emerging first in ileum or blood.

Measured with immunoSEQ multiplex PCR; TCRdb has only the in-frame clones, and not every one. In the table there are 100,000 or so clones, around nine tenths of which are singletons. With regard to this clone: Antigen specificity is unknown.

The CDR3 length is 16 residues. CDR1 SGHTA and CDR2 FQGNSA come from the germline V gene. The sample was unstimulated CD4+ T cells sorted from spleen or lymph node cells, taken before intestinal transplant. This sequence was found in a human donor who received an intestinal transplant. V gene TRBV7-2 combines with J gene TRBJ2-5; TRBD2 matches at 8 bases. The J call may be incorrect, as the DNA end agrees better with TRBJ2-7. CDR3 sequence reads: CASSISSGTSSYEQYF. The CDR3 DNA sequence: TGTGCCAGCAGCATCTCAAGCGGGACTAGCTCCTACGAGCAGTACTTC.